Listed below are T cell receptor beta chains from one sample, sequenced in a study of T cell responses to AZD1222 COVID-19 vaccine. TCRdb's table, derived via immunoSEQ multiplex PCR, lists solely in-frame clones and lacks some. The sample shows under 150,000 clones, around nine tenths of them seen only once. The sample in question was peripheral blood, obtained on day 0 of MenACWY control vaccination. The receptors originated from an adult in good health. Each CDR3 is given with its conserved first and last residue. A D gene is named only where the DNA matches it firmly. Where a row states a size, it is once, few, many or the class of an expanded clone; other rows omit it.

>TRBD2|TRBJ2-2|NA|TRBV7-9
CASSPPRLAANTGELFF
TGTGCCAGCAGCCCACCCCGACTAGCGGCAAACACCGGGGAGCTGTTTTTT
>NA|TRBJ1-1|NA|TRBV28
CASSSRGVNTEAFF
TGTGCCAGCAGTTCCCGGGGGGTGAACACTGAAGCTTTCTTT
>NA|TRBJ1-1|NA|TRBV7-9
CASSPYGGLRTEAFF
TGTGCCAGCAGCCCCTATGGGGGCTTGAGGACTGAAGCTTTCTTT
>NA|TRBJ1-6|NA|TRBV5-6
CASSLDGHLNSPLHF
TGTGCCAGCAGCTTGGATGGACACCTTAATTCACCCCTCCACTTT
>NA|TRBJ1-2|many|TRBV11-2
CASSPRLYTERGYTF
TGTGCCAGCAGCCCCAGGCTCTACACCGAGAGGGGCTACACCTTC
>NA|TRBJ1-1|NA|TRBV10-3
CAISPRRDMNTEAFF
TGTGCCATCAGTCCCAGACGCGACATGAACACTGAAGCTTTCTTT
>NA|TRBJ1-1|NA|TRBV6-2/TRBV6-3
CASSYSNTEAFF
TGTGCCAGCAGTTACTCTAACACTGAAGCTTTCTTT
>NA|TRBJ1-6|NA|TRBV5-6
CASSLVGKGAPLHF
TGTGCCAGCAGCTTGGTGGGGAAGGGGGCACCCCTCCACTTT
>NA|TRBJ1-6|NA|TRBV11-2
CASSSPPTGTNSPLHF
TGTGCCAGCAGCTCCCCGCCCACAGGGACTAATTCACCCCTCCACTTT
>NA|TRBJ1-5|NA|TRBV19
CASSIGSLKPQHF
TGTGCCAGTAGTATTGGCAGTCTCAAGCCCCAGCATTTT
>NA|TRBJ2-1|NA|TRBV7-6
CASSLVEQFF
TGTGCCAGCAGCTTAGTTGAGCAGTTCTTC
>NA|TRBJ1-5|NA|TRBV3-1/TRBV3-2
CASSMDNLNQPQHF
TGTGCCAGCAGCATGGACAACCTCAATCAGCCCCAGCATTTT
>NA|TRBJ1-1|NA|TRBV5-1
CASSLEEMNTEAFF
TGCGCCAGCAGCTTGGAAGAGATGAACACTGAAGCTTTCTTT
>TRBD1|TRBJ1-1|NA|TRBV19
CASSTGTGEAFF
TGTGCCAGTAGTACCGGGACAGGTGAAGCTTTCTTT
>NA|TRBJ1-1|NA|TRBV3-1/TRBV3-2
CASKFSESTEAFF
TGTGCCAGCAAGTTTTCGGAGTCCACTGAAGCTTTCTTT
>NA|TRBJ2-2|NA|TRBV7-3
CASSFNPFVGELFF
TGTGCCAGCAGCTTCAATCCATTTGTCGGGGAGCTGTTTTTT
>NA|TRBJ1-1|NA|TRBV6-5
CASRTNTEAFF
TGTGCCAGCAGAACTAACACTGAAGCTTTCTTT
>NA|TRBJ2-2|NA|TRBV5-1
CASTRSDGELFF
TGCGCCAGCACTCGCAGCGACGGGGAGCTATTTTTT
>NA|TRBJ1-3|NA|TRBV18
CASSPNRGSGNTIYF
TGTGCCAGCTCACCGAATCGAGGGTCTGGGAACACCATATATTTT
>NA|TRBJ1-1|NA|TRBV12-3/TRBV12-4
CASSLDVNTEAFF
TGTGCCAGCAGTTTAGATGTAAACACTGAAGCTTTCTTT
>TRBD1|TRBJ1-5|NA|TRBV27
CASSNNRQGLSNQPQHF
TGTGCCAGCAGTAATAATCGACAGGGTCTTAGCAATCAGCCCCAGCATTTT
>NA|TRBJ1-5|NA|TRBV6-5
CASRRVDSNQPQHF
TGTGCCAGCAGGCGGGTAGATAGCAATCAGCCCCAGCATTTT
>NA|TRBJ1-6|NA|TRBV27
CASSITSYNSPLHF
TGTGCCAGCAGTATTACTAGCTATAATTCACCCCTCCACTTT
>NA|TRBJ1-5|NA|TRBV30
CAWSEQGHQPQHF
TGTGCCTGGAGTGAACAGGGCCATCAGCCCCAGCATTTT
>NA|TRBJ1-6|NA|TRBV5-1
CASSRGRTNSPLHF
TGCGCCAGCAGTCGGGGACGGACCAATTCACCCCTCCACTTT
>TRBD1|TRBJ2-7|NA|TRBV11-2
CASSGLQGAGEQYF
TGTGCCAGCAGCGGGTTACAGGGGGCAGGAGAGCAGTACTTC
>TRBD1|TRBJ1-1|NA|TRBV9
CASSPQGQGNTEAFF
TGTGCCAGCAGCCCTCAGGGACAGGGGAACACTGAAGCTTTCTTT
>NA|TRBJ2-5|NA|TRBV7-2
CASSFGVVETQYF
TGTGCCAGCAGCTTTGGGGTAGTAGAGACCCAGTACTTC
>NA|TRBJ1-1|once|TRBV6-5
CASRSTGTMNTEAFF
TGTGCCAGCAGATCGACAGGCACAATGAACACTGAAGCTTTCTTT
>NA|TRBJ1-1|NA|TRBV12-3/TRBV12-4
CASSFSNTEAFF
TGTGCCAGCAGTTTTAGCAACACTGAAGCTTTCTTT
>NA|TRBJ2-7|NA|TRBV6-6
CASSSNDEYEQYF
TGTGCCAGCAGTTCGAACGACGAGTACGAGCAGTACTTC
>TRBD1|TRBJ1-1|NA|TRBV6-4
CASSITTGSGTEAFF
TGTGCCAGCAGTATCACGACAGGGTCTGGCACTGAAGCTTTCTTT
>TRBD1|TRBJ1-5|NA|TRBV27
CASSRTGGNQPQHF
TGTGCCAGCAGTCGAACAGGGGGCAATCAGCCCCAGCATTTT
>NA|TRBJ2-5|NA|TRBV3-1/TRBV3-2
CASSQKLGTKRETQYF
TGTGCCAGCAGCCAAAAGCTCGGGACCAAGCGAGAGACCCAGTACTTC
>NA|TRBJ1-1|NA|TRBV6-6
CASRAGTPEAFF
TGTGCCAGCAGAGCAGGGACCCCTGAAGCTTTCTTT
>TRBD1|TRBJ1-2|NA|TRBV7-2
CASSPPGQQASYTF
TGTGCCAGCAGCCCACCGGGACAGCAAGCGAGCTACACCTTC